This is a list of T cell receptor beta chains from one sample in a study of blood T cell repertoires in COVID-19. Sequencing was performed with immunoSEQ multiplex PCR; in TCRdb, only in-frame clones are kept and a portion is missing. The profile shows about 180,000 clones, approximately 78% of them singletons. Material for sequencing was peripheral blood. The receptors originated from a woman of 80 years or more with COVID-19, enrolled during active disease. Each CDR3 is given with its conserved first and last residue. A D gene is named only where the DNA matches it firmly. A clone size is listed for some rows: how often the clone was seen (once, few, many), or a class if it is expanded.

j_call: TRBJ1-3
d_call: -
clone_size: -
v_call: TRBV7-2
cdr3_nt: TGTGCCAGCAGCTTTTGGGCGCTACGTACCGTCTCTGGAAACACCATATATTTT
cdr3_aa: CASSFWALRTVSGNTIYF

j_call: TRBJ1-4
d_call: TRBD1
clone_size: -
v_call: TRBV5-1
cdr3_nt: TGCGCCAGCAGCTGGGACAGCCCGGTGGGAAAACTGTTTTTT
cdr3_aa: CASSWDSPVGKLFF

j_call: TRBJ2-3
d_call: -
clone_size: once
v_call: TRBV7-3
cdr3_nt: TGTGCCAGCAGCTTAAACCGAGCCACAGATACGCAGTATTTT
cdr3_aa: CASSLNRATDTQYF

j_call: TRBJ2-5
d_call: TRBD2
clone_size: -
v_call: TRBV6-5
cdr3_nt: TGTGCCAGCAGTTACGGACTAGCGACGGAGACCCAGTACTTC
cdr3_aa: CASSYGLATETQYF

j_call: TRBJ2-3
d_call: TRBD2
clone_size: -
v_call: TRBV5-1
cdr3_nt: TGCGCCAGCAGCTTACTAGCGGGATCAGATACGCAGTATTTT
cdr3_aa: CASSLLAGSDTQYF

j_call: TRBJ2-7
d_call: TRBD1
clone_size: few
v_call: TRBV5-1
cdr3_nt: TGCGCCAGCAGCTCGCCTCCGGGACAGGCTACCTACGAGCAGTACTTC
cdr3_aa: CASSSPPGQATYEQYF

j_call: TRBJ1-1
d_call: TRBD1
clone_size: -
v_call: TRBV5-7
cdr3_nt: TGTGCCAGCAGCCGTACAGGGGGCGCGAACACTGAAGCTTTCTTT
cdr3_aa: CASSRTGGANTEAFF

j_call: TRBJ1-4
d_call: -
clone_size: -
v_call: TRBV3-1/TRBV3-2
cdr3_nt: TGTGCCAGCAGCCAAGTTGGGGCTCCTTACGAAAAACTGTTTTTT
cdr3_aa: CASSQVGAPYEKLFF

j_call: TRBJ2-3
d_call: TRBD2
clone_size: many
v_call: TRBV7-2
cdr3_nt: TGTGCCAGCAGCGCTAGCGGGGGGCTCACAGATACGCAGTATTTT
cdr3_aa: CASSASGGLTDTQYF

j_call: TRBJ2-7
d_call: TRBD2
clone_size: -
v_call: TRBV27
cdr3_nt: TGTGCCAGCAGTTGGAAGGGACTAGCCGGCTACGAGCAGTACTTC
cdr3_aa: CASSWKGLAGYEQYF

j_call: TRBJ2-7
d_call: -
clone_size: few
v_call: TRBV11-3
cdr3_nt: TGTGCCAGCAGCTACCGGGGCTACGAGCAGTACTTC
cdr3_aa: CASSYRGYEQYF

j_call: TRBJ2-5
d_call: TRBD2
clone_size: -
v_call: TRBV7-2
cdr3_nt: TGTGCCAGCAGACCTATCGGGGGGGCGCAAGAGACCCAGTACTTC
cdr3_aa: CASRPIGGAQETQYF

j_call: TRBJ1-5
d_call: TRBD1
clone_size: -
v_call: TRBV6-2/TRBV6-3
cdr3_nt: TGTGCCAGCAGTTATCTCCGCCTGGGACAGGGAGGCCAGCCCCAGCATTTT
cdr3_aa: CASSYLRLGQGGQPQHF

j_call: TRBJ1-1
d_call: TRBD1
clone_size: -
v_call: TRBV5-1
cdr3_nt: TGCGCCAGCAGCTTAGGACAGGGGGCGGTCACTGAAGCTTTCTTT
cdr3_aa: CASSLGQGAVTEAFF

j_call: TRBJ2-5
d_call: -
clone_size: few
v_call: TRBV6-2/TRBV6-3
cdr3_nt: TGTGCCAGCAGTTGGGGGGTTGTAGAGACCCAGTACTTC
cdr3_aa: CASSWGVVETQYF

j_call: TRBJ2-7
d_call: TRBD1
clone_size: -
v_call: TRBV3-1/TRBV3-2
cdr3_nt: TGTGCCAGCAGCCAAGGGACAGGGGGCCCCTACGAGCAGTACTTC
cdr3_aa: CASSQGTGGPYEQYF

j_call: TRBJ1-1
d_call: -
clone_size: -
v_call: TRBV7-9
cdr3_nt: TGTGCCAGCAGCACGCGGGTCGCCAGCCCTGAAGCTTTCTTT
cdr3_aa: CASSTRVASPEAFF

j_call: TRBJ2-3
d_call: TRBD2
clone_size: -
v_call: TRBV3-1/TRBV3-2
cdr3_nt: TGTGCCAGCAGCCGCCGACTAGCGGGAGGGGGAGATACGCAGTATTTT
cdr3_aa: CASSRRLAGGGDTQYF

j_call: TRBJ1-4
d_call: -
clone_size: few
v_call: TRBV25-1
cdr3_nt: TGTGCCAGCAGCGACCCTACAAGGGATGGGGGGAATGAAAAACTGTTTTTT
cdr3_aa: CASSDPTRDGGNEKLFF

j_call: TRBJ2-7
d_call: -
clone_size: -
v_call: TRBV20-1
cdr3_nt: TGCAGTGCTAGTACAGGTTACTCCTACGAGCAGTACTTC
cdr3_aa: CSASTGYSYEQYF

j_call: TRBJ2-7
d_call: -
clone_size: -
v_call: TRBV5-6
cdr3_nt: TGTGCCAGCAGCTATGACAGCCGGGCATACGAGCAGTACTTC
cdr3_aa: CASSYDSRAYEQYF

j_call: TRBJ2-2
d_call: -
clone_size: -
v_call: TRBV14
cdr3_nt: TGTGCCAGCACCCGGCGGGCCGGGGAGCTGTTTTTT
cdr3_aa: CASTRRAGELFF

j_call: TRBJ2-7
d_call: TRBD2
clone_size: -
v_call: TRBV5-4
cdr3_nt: TGTGCCAGCAGCTTGGGAACTAGCGGGAGGGTATTGTACTTC
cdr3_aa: CASSLGTSGRVLYF

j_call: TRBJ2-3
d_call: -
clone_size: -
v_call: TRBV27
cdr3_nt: TGTGCCAGCAGTTTTAGAGATACGCAGTATTTT
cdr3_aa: CASSFRDTQYF

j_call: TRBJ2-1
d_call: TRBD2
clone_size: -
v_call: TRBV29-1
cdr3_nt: TGCAGCGCTGGACTAGACTCCTACAATGAGCAGTTCTTC
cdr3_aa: CSAGLDSYNEQFF

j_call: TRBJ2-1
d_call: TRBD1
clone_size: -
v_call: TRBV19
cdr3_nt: TGTGCCAGTAGAGCCGGGACAGGGGTCCATGAGCAGTTCTTC
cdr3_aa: CASRAGTGVHEQFF

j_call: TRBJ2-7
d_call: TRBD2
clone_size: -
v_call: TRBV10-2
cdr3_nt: TGCGCCAGCAGGCCAGCGGGAGCGACATTAGAGCAGTACTTC
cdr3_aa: CASRPAGATLEQYF

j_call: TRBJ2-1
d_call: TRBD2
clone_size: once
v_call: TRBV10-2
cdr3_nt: TGCGCCAGCAGTGAGTGGCTAGCGGGAGAGTATGAGCAGTTCTTC
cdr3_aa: CASSEWLAGEYEQFF

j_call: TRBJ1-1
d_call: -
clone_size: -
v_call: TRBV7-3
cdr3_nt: TGTGCCAGCAGGAACAGGGAGAACACTGAAGCTTTCTTT
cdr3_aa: CASRNRENTEAFF

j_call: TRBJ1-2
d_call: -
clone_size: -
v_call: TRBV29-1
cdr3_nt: TGCAGCGTTGCTGATGGCTACACCTTC
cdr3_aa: CSVADGYTF

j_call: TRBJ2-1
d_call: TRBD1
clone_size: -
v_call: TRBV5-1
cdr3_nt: TGCGCCAGCAGACCCCCCGGGACAGGGGGCTACAATGAGCAGTTCTTC
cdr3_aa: CASRPPGTGGYNEQFF

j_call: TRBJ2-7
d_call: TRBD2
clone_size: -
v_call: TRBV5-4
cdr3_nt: TGTGCCAGCAGCTTGCTAGCGGGGGACGAGCAGTACTTC
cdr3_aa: CASSLLAGDEQYF

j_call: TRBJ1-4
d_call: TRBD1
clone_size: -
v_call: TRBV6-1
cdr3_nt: TGTGCCAGCAGTGAAGACAGGGGTCGGAATGAAAAACTGTTTTTT
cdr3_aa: CASSEDRGRNEKLFF

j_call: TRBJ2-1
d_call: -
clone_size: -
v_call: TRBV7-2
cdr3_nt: TGTGCCAGCAGCTTAGCGGGGGGTTTGGTCAATGAGCAGTTCTTC
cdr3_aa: CASSLAGGLVNEQFF

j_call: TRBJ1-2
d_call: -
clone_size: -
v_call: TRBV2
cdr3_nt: TGTGCCAGCAGTACAGCAGGAACGGACTATGGCTACACCTTC
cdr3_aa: CASSTAGTDYGYTF

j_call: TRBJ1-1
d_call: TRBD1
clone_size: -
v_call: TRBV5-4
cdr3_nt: TGTGCCGGGCAGGGGGCCCCTTTGAACACTGAAGCTTTCTTT
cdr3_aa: CAGQGAPLNTEAFF

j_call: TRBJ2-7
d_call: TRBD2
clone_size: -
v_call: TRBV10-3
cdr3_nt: TGTGCCATCACCAAGGGACTAGCGGGGGGGACCGAGCAGTACTTC
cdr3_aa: CAITKGLAGGTEQYF

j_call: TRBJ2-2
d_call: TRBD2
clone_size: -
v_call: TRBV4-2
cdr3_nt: TGTGCCAGCAGCCGCACTAGCGGGGGGGCCATCGGGGAGCTGTTTTTT
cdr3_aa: CASSRTSGGAIGELFF

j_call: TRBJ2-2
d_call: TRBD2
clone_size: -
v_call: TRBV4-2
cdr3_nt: TGTGCCAGCAGCCAACCCCTAGCGGGAGGGATCCCCGGGGAGCTGTTTTTT
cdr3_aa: CASSQPLAGGIPGELFF

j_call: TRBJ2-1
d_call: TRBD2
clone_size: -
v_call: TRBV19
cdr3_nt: TGTGCCAGTAGACATAAAGGGACTACCTACAATGAGCAGTTCTTC
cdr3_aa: CASRHKGTTYNEQFF

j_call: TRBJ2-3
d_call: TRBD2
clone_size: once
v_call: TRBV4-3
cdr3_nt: TGCGCCAGCAGCCGCGGACTAGCGGGGGGAGGAGATACGCAGTATTTT
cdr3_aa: CASSRGLAGGGDTQYF